This T cell receptor (beta chain) originates from a study of T cell responses to AZD1222 COVID-19 vaccine. Here immunoSEQ multiplex PCR was the method, and the copy in TCRdb shows in-frame clones only, minus some. In the table there are about 140,000 clones, roughly 90% of which are singletons. Details on this clone: Antigen unknown.

Findings of the study overall: Clonal diversity may have been underestimated, and the donors were mostly white British, with more females than males. Only after the peak T cell response were repertoires sampled.

This CDR3 comprises 13 residues. Germline CDR1 is MNHNS and CDR2 is SASEGT. Trimming stripped 6 bases from V and 8 bases from J, with 16 bases between. The receptor's source is an adult who received the AZD1222 COVID-19 vaccine. Source: peripheral blood, taken 28 days after the second AZD1222 dose. The gene calls are TRBV6-1 and TRBJ1-2; D gene unclear. The CDR3 is CASSRAPEEGYTF. The CDR3 DNA reads TGTGCCAGCAGCCGGGCCCCTGAAGAGGGCTACACCTTC.